The next 9 T cell receptor beta chains were all read from a single sample in a study of PD-1 blockade in classical Hodgkin lymphoma. TCRdb's table, derived via immunoSEQ multiplex PCR, lists solely in-frame clones and lacks some. The sample contains 40,000 to 45,000 clones, 60% to 75% of which appear only once. Every patient relapsed after autologous stem cell transplantation, and brentuximab vedotin exposure varied. This sample comprised peripheral blood mononuclear cells (PBMCs), obtained at baseline. The receptors shown here come from a human donor with classical Hodgkin lymphoma.

As DNA, the CDR3 is TGTGCCAGCAGCTTAGGACAGGGGCTAGCCAAAAACATTCAGTACTTC. Protein: CASSLGQGLAKNIQYF. The chain uses TRBV7-2 and TRBJ2-4; 8 positions agree with TRBD1. The CDR3 extends over 16 amino acids. V was clipped by 1 base and J by 0 bases; unmatched bases: 2. Per the germline V gene, CDR1 is SGHTA and CDR2 is FQGNSA. Combining the CDR3 with reference TRBV7-2 and TRBJ2-4 gives the whole variable domain GAGVSQSPSNKVTEKGKDVELRCDPISGHTALYWYRQSLGQGLEFLIYFQGNSAPDKSGLPSDRFSAERTGGSVSTLTIQRTQQEDSAVYLCASSLGQGLAKNIQYFGAGTRLSVL.

This chain uses TRBV6-6 with TRBJ2-7; either TRBD1 or TRBD2 may supply D (5 bases each). Germline V gene lookup returns CDR1 MNHNY and CDR2 SVGAGI (reference sequence). V shed 2 bases and J shed 4 bases, with 18 bases lying between them. The CDR3 spans 16 residues. CDR3 sequence (DNA): TGTGCCAGCAGTTACCACTACCGGGACGTTGTATACGAGCAGTACTTC. Its protein product is CASSYHYRDVVYEQYF.

The chain employs TRBV9 and TRBJ1-1; D unresolved. Germline V gene lookup returns CDR1 SGDLS and CDR2 YYNGEE. This CDR3 region has 12 residues. V dropped 4 bases and J dropped 5 bases, with 9 bases sitting between them. The CDR3 DNA reads as TGTGCCAGCAGCTTAGGTATAACTGAAGCTTTCTTT. Translating it yields CASSLGITEAFF.

This clone has only one observation. The chain links TRBV7-9 to TRBJ1-1; TRBD1 matches at 9 bases. V trimming: 4 bases; J trimming: 1 base; junction bases outside the gene matches: 10. This CDR3 contains 17 residues. Per germline, CDR1 SEHNR and CDR2 FQNEAQ (reference sequence). In DNA form, the CDR3 reads TGTGCCAGCAGCTCACCGGCGGCGACAGGGGGGAACACTGAAGCTTTCTTT. Residues: CASSSPAATGGNTEAFF.

This clone was seen only a few times. V is TRBV4-1 and J is TRBJ1-5; 9 bases map to TRBD1. The V gene's germline CDR1 is MGHRA and CDR2 YSYEKL. This CDR3 has 15 residues. The V gene end was trimmed by 4 bases and the J gene end by 7 bases; junction bases not matched to a gene: 8. The chain's CDR3 is CASSREGQGSQPQHF. CDR3 sequence (DNA): TGCGCCAGCAGCCGGGAGGGACAGGGATCGCAGCCCCAGCATTTT.

V is TRBV9 and J is TRBJ1-4; D is unresolved. Trimming cost V 2 bases and J 3 bases, with 17 bases left between them. The CDR3 runs to 17 residues. Germline CDR1 SGDLS, CDR2 YYNGEE. CDR3: CASSVGWGGRSNEKLFF. The CDR3 DNA reads as TGTGCCAGCAGCGTGGGGTGGGGTGGACGTTCTAATGAAAAACTGTTTTTT. The complete variable domain, with remaining parts taken from reference TRBV9 and TRBJ1-4, reads DSGVTQTPKHLITATGQRVTLRCSPRSGDLSVYWYQQSLDQGLQFLIQYYNGEERAKGNILERFSAQQFPDLHSELNLSSLELGDSALYFCASSVGWGGRSNEKLFFGSGTQLSVL.

Worth noting for this clone: The junction departs from the called germline gene at one end, perhaps through a read error. This chain joins TRBV7-2 and TRBJ2-5; TRBD2 matches 8 bases. The CDR3 runs 15 residues. Per the germline V gene, CDR1 is SGHTA and CDR2 is FQGNSA. Written as DNA, the CDR3 is TGTGCCAGCAGCATAGCGGGATCGGTCGGAGAGACCCAGTACTTC. Protein: CASSIAGSVGETQYF.

The chain recombines TRBV7-8 with TRBJ1-1; D is uncertain. The V gene lost 5 bases and the J gene lost 8 bases, with 24 bases spanning the gap. Germline-derived CDR1 and CDR2 are SGHVS and FQNEAQ. CDR3 length: 16 amino acids. The CDR3 loop reads CASSEDDREANLEAFF. The CDR3 DNA reads TGTGCCAGCAGCGAGGATGATCGTGAGGCAAACTTAGAAGCTTTCTTT.

This chain connects TRBV9 to TRBJ1-3; D may be TRBD1 (6 bases). The CDR3 sequence is 16 residues long. Per the germline V gene, CDR1 is SGDLS and CDR2 is YYNGEE. Trimming took off 0 bases at V and 0 bases at J, with 10 bases between the two ends. The CDR3 DNA follows: TGTGCCAGCAGCGTAGGAGGGGGGAACTCTGGAAACACCATATATTTT. Translated: CASSVGGGNSGNTIYF.